This T cell receptor beta chain was documented in a study of control samples from healthy donors and cancer patients. The table came from immunoSEQ multiplex PCR; TCRdb's copy has only in-frame clones and leaves some out. The table includes around 100,000 clones, roughly 91% detected once. In germline, CDR1 is SGHTA, CDR2 FQGNSA. This CDR3 is 13 amino acids long. The V end lost 3 bases, the J end lost 8 bases, and 14 bases lay between the germline ends. The J gene is TRBJ2-7, the V gene TRBV7-2, with D unresolved. The sequence was collected from a man aged 55-75 years with lung cancer. Sequencing input: PBMCs. The CDR3 loop is CASSFTPSGQQYF. The CDR3 DNA reads as TGTGCCAGCAGCTTCACCCCCTCCGGTCAGCAGTACTTC.